The clone carrying this T cell receptor (beta chain) was recorded once. Its cognate antigen is unknown. Using immunoSEQ multiplex PCR, the repertoire was profiled, and TCRdb retains in-frame clones only, with some absent. The sample includes under 70,000 clones, roughly 77% of them seen just once. Trimming pared 5 bases from V and 1 base from J, leaving 11 bases between. The CDR3 totals 14 residues. Per germline, CDR1 MNHNY and CDR2 SVGAGI (reference sequence). This sample was taken from a study of radiotherapy plus CTLA-4 blockade in lung cancer. Study observations and caveats: Researchers report tumor-derived TCR clones expanding in blood after radiotherapy plus ipilimumab.

The source is a human donor with non-small cell lung cancer who had a complete response to radiotherapy plus ipilimumab. The sample consisted of peripheral blood, taken from a patient treated with radiotherapy plus ipilimumab. The chain has TRBV6-6 and TRBJ1-1; D gene uncertain. The CDR3 nucleotides are TGTGCCAGCAGTCCCGAAGGGTGGAACACTGAAGCTTTCTTT. Its protein product is CASSPEGWNTEAFF.